This TCR beta chain derives from a study of T cells after yellow fever vaccination. MiXCR, run by TCRdb on the 5' RACE reads, gives a single entry per CDR3 protein. The sample has about 580,000 distinct CDR3 sequences; roughly a sixth are singletons. With 0 bases removed from V and 5 bases from J, the gap between germline ends came to 8 bases. Germline CDR1 SGDLS, CDR2 YYNGEE. The CDR3 sequence is 13 residues long. The specimen comprised PBMCs, sampled 5 days after the first yellow fever vaccination. The sequence derives from a young man who received the YFV17D yellow fever vaccine. The V and J genes are TRBV9 and TRBJ2-5, with D tentatively TRBD1 or TRBD2 (6 bases each). The CDR3 nucleotides read TGTGCCAGCAGCGTAGCCGGGGGCGAGACCCAGTACTTC. It translates to CASSVAGGETQYF.